The 28 T cell receptor beta chains below all came from one sample that was sequenced in a study of identical twins. TCRdb re-derived calls from the 5' RACE reads in MiXCR, one entry per CDR3 protein. The repertoire holds 1.5 million to 2 million distinct CDR3 sequences, with less than 35% as singletons. The sequenced sample consisted of cord blood. All receptors derive from a newborn girl in good health.

The chain carries TRBV4-1 and TRBJ1-4; maybe TRBD1 (5 bases). The V gene lost 1 base and the J gene lost 8 bases, with 20 bases spanning the gap. The germline CDR1 and CDR2 sequences are MGHRA and YSYEKL. CDR3 size: 17 residues. The CDR3 reads CASSQVGRGRVGEKLFF. In DNA form, the CDR3 reads TGCGCCAGCAGCCAAGTCGGCCGGGGCAGGGTCGGGGAAAAACTGTTTTTT.

The chain joins TRBV28 to TRBJ2-5; TRBD2 matches 12 bases. The ends lost 8 bases at V and 5 bases at J; junction bases unmatched: 9. This CDR3 contains 15 residues. Germline V lookup: CDR1 MDHEN, CDR2 SYDVKM. The CDR3 loop is CASARLAGVEETQYF. DNA for the CDR3: TGTGCCAGCGCTCGACTAGCGGGAGTCGAGGAGACCCAGTACTTC.

This chain uses TRBV3-1 with TRBJ2-3, with TRBD2 matching 10 bases. The V gene's germline CDR1 is LGHDT and CDR2 YNNKEL (reference sequence). V shed 4 bases and J 0 bases; nucleotides not matched to a gene: 4. This CDR3 comprises 16 residues. The CDR3 bases are TGTGCCAGCAGCCTCCCACTAGCGGGGAGCACAGATACGCAGTATTTT. Translation gives CASSLPLAGSTDTQYF.

This clonotype was seen more than once but under ten times. V gene TRBV7-9 combines with J gene TRBJ2-3, with 14 bases aligning to TRBD2. V was clipped by 5 bases and J by 2 bases; unmatched bases: 6. This CDR3 is built from 17 residues. Germline V gene sequence: CDR1 SEHNR, CDR2 FQNEAQ (reference sequence). Written as DNA, the CDR3 is TGTGCCAGCAGCCAAGGACTAGCGGGGGGATTCACAGATACGCAGTATTTT. Its protein product is CASSQGLAGGFTDTQYF.

This chain uses TRBV20-1 with TRBJ2-7, with D perhaps matching TRBD2 (6 bases). CDR3 size: 14 residues. CDR1 DFQATT and CDR2 SNEGSKA come from the germline V gene (reference sequence). V was pared by 3 bases and J by 3 bases, with 15 bases between. The CDR3 loop is CSARGGWNNYEQYF. The CDR3 region has the DNA TGCAGTGCTAGGGGGGGTTGGAACAACTACGAGCAGTACTTC.

This clonotype has only a few counts. This chain connects TRBV6-1 to TRBJ2-7; possible D gene TRBD2, 6 bases. Germline values: CDR1 MNHNS, CDR2 SASEGT. The CDR3 spans 13 residues. Trimming stripped 6 bases from V and 6 bases from J, with 15 bases between. Here the CDR3 reads CASSRLGPGEQYF. The CDR3 coding sequence is TGTGCCAGCAGCCGACTAGGTCCTGGCGAGCAGTACTTC.

This sequence joins TRBV20-1 and TRBJ2-1; D perhaps matches TRBD2 (6 bases). V was shortened by 5 bases and J by 4 bases, with 33 bases between the two germline ends. This CDR3 comprises 20 residues. Germline assignment: CDR1 DFQATT and CDR2 SNEGSKA (reference sequence). The CDR3 reads CSAPSASLATRSGRYNEQFF. Written as DNA, the CDR3 is TGCAGTGCTCCGTCCGCTAGCCTAGCGACGAGGAGCGGAAGATACAATGAGCAGTTCTTC.

This clonotype was recorded at least ten times. The rearrangement links TRBV3-1 to TRBJ2-5; unclear D gene. Germline CDR1 is LGHDT and CDR2 is YNNKEL (reference sequence). The CDR3 is 11 residues long. Between the trimmed V and J ends, which lost 1 base and 7 bases, there was a span of 4 bases. The DNA for the CDR3 is TGTGCCAGCAGCCAAGTAGTGACCCAGTACTTC. It codes for CASSQVVTQYF.

This clonotype was counted many times. The chain is built from TRBV29-1 and TRBJ2-7, with D maybe TRBD2 (7 bases). The CDR3 runs 14 residues. Germline V gives CDR1 SQVTM, CDR2 ANQGSEA. The ends were cut back, 6 bases at V and 2 bases at J, with 17 bases in the middle. The CDR3 DNA follows: TGCAGCGTCCTTGAAGGGGGGGGCGCCTACGAGCAGTACTTC. Translation: CSVLEGGGAYEQYF.

This sequence joins TRBV11-2 and TRBJ2-1, with D possibly matching TRBD2 (6 bases). With 0 bases removed from V and 4 bases from J, the gap between germline ends came to 13 bases. This CDR3 comprises 16 residues. CDR1 is SGHAT and CDR2 is FQNNGV in the germline V gene. The CDR3 coding sequence is TGTGCCAGCAGCTTAGATCGGTACGGGGGTTACAATGAGCAGTTCTTC. Protein: CASSLDRYGGYNEQFF.

The V and J genes are TRBV6-1 and TRBJ1-1; D might be TRBD1 (5 bases). The CDR3 loop spans 15 amino acids. With 2 bases removed from V and 3 bases from J, the gap between germline ends came to 13 bases. The germline gives CDR1 MNHNS, CDR2 SASEGT. CDR3 nucleotides: TGTGCCAGCAGTGAACGGACACTCATGGACACTGAAGCTTTCTTT. Its translation is CASSERTLMDTEAFF.

CDR3 sequence (DNA): TGTGCCAGCAGCTTAGAAGGAGCCAGGGTACGAGGCTACACCTTC. Translating gives CASSLEGARVRGYTF. The genes are TRBV7-2 and TRBJ1-2; D is possibly TRBD1 (5 bases). The CDR3 has 15 amino acids. The germline gives CDR1 SGHTA, CDR2 FQGNSA. The V gene lost 1 base and the J gene lost 8 bases, with 17 bases spanning the gap. The variable domain in full, completed from reference TRBV7-2 and TRBJ1-2, reads GAGVSQSPSNKVTEKGKDVELRCDPISGHTALYWYRQSLGQGLEFLIYFQGNSAPDKSGLPSDRFSAERTGGSVSTLTIQRTQQEDSAVYLCASSLEGARVRGYTFGSGTRLTVV.

This clonotype has just a few counts. The rearrangement joins TRBV2 to TRBJ2-1; possible D gene TRBD2, 5 bases. CDR1 SNHLY and CDR2 FYNNEI come from the germline V gene. The CDR3 extends over 13 amino acids. Trimming stripped 4 bases from V and 7 bases from J, with 11 bases between. As DNA, the CDR3 is TGTGCCAGCAGTGCCACACTAGGGAATGAGCAGTTCTTC. This gives the protein CASSATLGNEQFF.

This chain uses TRBV4-1 with TRBJ1-2; D might be TRBD1 (5 bases). The germline gives CDR1 MGHRA, CDR2 YSYEKL. This CDR3 region has 14 residues. The V and J ends lost 0 bases and 7 bases respectively, with 12 bases between them. The CDR3 is CASSQDLTGGGYTF. The CDR3 DNA sequence: TGCGCCAGCAGCCAAGATTTAACGGGGGGTGGCTACACCTTC.

J is TRBJ2-1 and V is TRBV12-3 or TRBV12-4; no definite D call. V gave up 6 bases and J gave up 0 bases, with 12 bases separating them. The CDR3 extends over 15 amino acids. The CDR3 reads CASSPHKPSYNEQFF. DNA for the CDR3: TGTGCCAGCAGCCCCCATAAACCCTCCTACAATGAGCAGTTCTTC.

This clonotype was observed a few times. The V gene is TRBV6-5, the J gene TRBJ2-3, with 7 positions matching TRBD1. Germline CDR1 reads MNHEY; CDR2 reads SVGAGI. The CDR3 has 15 residues. The trim removed 2 bases at V and 5 bases at J, leaving 7 bases unmatched. The CDR3 nucleotides are TGTGCCAGCAGTTACGACAGGGCGCGAGGAGATACGCAGTATTTT. Translation: CASSYDRARGDTQYF.

This chain joins TRBV29-1 and TRBJ1-2; unclear D gene. The germline V gene encodes CDR1 SQVTM and CDR2 ANQGSEA. Trimming shortened V by 6 bases and J by 8 bases, and 16 bases separated the two germline ends. The CDR3 covers 12 residues. The CDR3 loop reads CSVAGPRGGYTF. CDR3 bases: TGCAGCGTCGCAGGTCCTCGGGGAGGCTACACCTTC.

V gene TRBV27 combines with J gene TRBJ2-3, with a tentative D call TRBD1 (6 bases). The ends were cut back, 4 bases at V and 6 bases at J, with 11 bases in the middle. Germline CDR1 reads MNHEY; CDR2 reads SMNVEV (reference sequence). This CDR3 region has 13 residues. In nucleotides, the CDR3 is TGTGCCAGCAGTTGGGGGCCCCTGGATACGCAGTATTTT. Protein sequence: CASSWGPLDTQYF.

This clonotype was observed a handful of times. This sequence joins TRBV20-1 and TRBJ2-1; 7 bases are a match to TRBD2. Germline loops: CDR1 DFQATT, CDR2 SNEGSKA (reference sequence). This CDR3 region has 15 residues. Trimming removed 2 bases from V and 9 bases from J; junction bases left unmatched: 13. CDR3 nucleotide sequence: TGCAGTGCTAGATCAAGGGCGGGGGTAAAGGTTGAGCAGTTCTTC. It encodes CSARSRAGVKVEQFF.

J is TRBJ1-2 and V is TRBV27; a weak D match, TRBD1 (6 bases). The CDR3 covers 12 residues. V lost 4 bases, J lost 7 bases, and 10 bases lay in between. From germline, CDR1 is MNHEY and CDR2 SMNVEV (reference sequence). This CDR3 reads CASSSTGSGYTF. DNA for the CDR3: TGTGCCAGCAGTTCTACAGGGTCTGGCTACACCTTC.

The chain employs TRBV19 and TRBJ1-1; 8 positions agree with TRBD1. Germline loops: CDR1 LNHDA, CDR2 SQIVND (reference sequence). The ends lost 7 bases at V and 6 bases at J; junction bases unmatched: 7. The CDR3 is made up of 13 amino acids. In DNA, the CDR3 is TGTGCCAGTATCCCCGGACAGGGACCTGAAGCTTTCTTT. It translates to CASIPGQGPEAFF.

The chain links TRBV15 to TRBJ2-4, with TRBD2 matching 13 bases. Germline V CDR1 and CDR2: LNHNV, YYDKDF (reference sequence). This CDR3 region has 16 residues. V shed 8 bases, J shed 7 bases, and the junction held 11 bases outside the gene matches. The CDR3 loop reads CATGGRPGLAGNIQYF. As DNA, the CDR3 is TGTGCCACCGGCGGACGACCGGGACTAGCGGGGAACATTCAGTACTTC.

This clonotype appeared many times. The genes are TRBV7-2 and TRBJ1-2; tentatively, D is TRBD1 (5 bases). Germline CDR1 is SGHTA and CDR2 is FQGNSA. CDR3 length: 15 residues. Trimming took off 3 bases at V and 2 bases at J, with 13 bases between the two ends. CDR3 nucleotide sequence: TGTGCCAGCAGCTTCACCGGGACGGAGAACTATGGCTACACCTTC. Translation gives CASSFTGTENYGYTF.

The chain links TRBV4-1 to TRBJ2-1; D tentatively fits TRBD1 or TRBD2 (6 bases each). The DNA end is a closer match to TRBJ2-7, so the J assignment may be wrong. This CDR3 has 16 residues. The germline V gene encodes CDR1 MGHRA and CDR2 YSYEKL. Here the CDR3 DNA reads TGCGCCAGCAGCCAAGAAGGGGGGTGGAGCTACAATGAGCAGTACTTC. Translation gives CASSQEGGWSYNEQYF.

This rearrangement joins TRBV14 to TRBJ1-2, with TRBD1 matching 7 bases. V was pared by 0 bases and J by 6 bases, with 13 bases of the junction left unmatched. The CDR3 contains 17 residues. Per the germline V gene, CDR1 is SGHDN and CDR2 is FVKESK. CDR3 loop: CASSQDAGDSLAHGYTF. The CDR3, as DNA: TGTGCCAGCAGCCAAGATGCTGGGGACAGCCTAGCCCATGGCTACACCTTC.

This clonotype was observed at least ten times. At one end, the junction sequence differs from germline, possibly due to a read error. The genes are TRBV5-1 and TRBJ1-1, with TRBD1 identical over 10 bases. This CDR3 spans 15 amino acids. CDR1 and CDR2 (germline): SGHRS, YFSETQ. The CDR3 protein is CASSPRTGGNTEAFF. CDR3 in DNA: TGTGCCAGCAGCCCCCGGACAGGGGGGAACACTGAAGCTTTCTTT.

This clonotype was detected only a few times. This chain links TRBV28 with TRBJ2-1; D uncertain. The CDR3 runs to 15 residues. Germline CDR1 reads MDHEN; CDR2 reads SYDVKM. The V end lost 2 bases, the J end lost 1 base, and 9 bases lay between the germline ends. The CDR3 coding sequence is TGTGCCAGCAGTTTAATCGGTCAGTCCTACAATGAGCAGTTCTTC. Amino acid sequence: CASSLIGQSYNEQFF.

For this clonotype: This may come from a read error, since a much larger clone is one base off. The chain uses TRBV6-6 and TRBJ2-3; 9 bases are shared with TRBD1. CDR1 is MNHNY, CDR2 SVGAGI, per germline (reference sequence). The CDR3 length is 14 residues. V shed 4 bases, J shed 2 bases, and the junction held 1 base outside the gene matches. In DNA form, the CDR3 reads TGTGCCAGCAGTTGGGACAGGGCCACAGATACGCAGTATTTT. Translating it yields CASSWDRATDTQYF.